Listed here are 24 T cell receptor beta chains from one sample, sequenced in a study of cytomegalovirus exposure and HLA in healthy donors. A multiplex PCR was run with 60 Vbeta primers and 13 Jbeta primers. Here immunoSEQ multiplex PCR was the method, and the copy in TCRdb shows in-frame clones only, minus some. The repertoire holds 130,000 or so clones, with over 70% as singletons. The sequenced material came from PBMCs. These receptors were collected from a woman aged 40 to 50 in good health and CMV-seropositive.

CDR3 sequence reads: CASSLDQGQRNTIYF. CDR3 coding DNA: TGTGCCAGCAGCTTGGACCAGGGGCAGCGAAACACCATATATTTT. The chain links TRBV5-4 to TRBJ1-3, with D maybe TRBD1 (6 bases). The CDR3 sequence is 15 residues long. The germline V gene has CDR1 SGHNT and CDR2 YYREEE (reference sequence). The V end was cut by 0 bases, the J end by 5 bases, with 12 bases between.

This rearrangement joins TRBV2 to TRBJ2-5; D ambiguous. Germline CDR1 reads SNHLY; CDR2 reads FYNNEI. With 6 bases removed from V and 0 bases from J, the gap between germline ends came to 11 bases. There are 14 residues in the CDR3. The DNA for the CDR3 is TGTGCCAGCAGGTTTCGCCGGGACCAAGAGACCCAGTACTTC. This translates into CASRFRRDQETQYF.

The rearrangement uses TRBV7-6 and TRBJ2-7; 10 bases line up with TRBD2. Losses at the gene ends were 1 base for V and 3 bases for J; bases not matched to a gene: 3. Germline V lookup: CDR1 SGHVS, CDR2 FNYEAQ. The CDR3 runs to 15 residues. CDR3 amino acids: CASSLGASGSYEQYF. The DNA of the CDR3 is TGTGCCAGCAGCTTAGGGGCTAGCGGGAGCTACGAGCAGTACTTC.

This chain uses TRBV11-1 with TRBJ1-1; 7 bases align to TRBD1. The CDR3 contains 15 residues. Germline V gene lookup returns CDR1 SGHAT and CDR2 FQDESV (reference sequence). Trimming cost V 1 base and J 5 bases; bases outside gene matches: 7. The CDR3 spells CASSLGEGAKTEAFF. The CDR3 DNA reads TGTGCCAGCAGCTTAGGCGAGGGGGCGAAAACTGAAGCTTTCTTT.

J is TRBJ1-2 and V is TRBV2; D gene unclear. Per the germline V gene, CDR1 is SNHLY and CDR2 is FYNNEI. The V and J ends lost 1 base and 4 bases respectively, with 7 bases between them. The CDR3 loop spans 13 amino acids. In DNA, the CDR3 is TGTGCCAGCAGTGAAGTCCGGTTCTATGGCTACACCTTC. Translation: CASSEVRFYGYTF.

CDR3 nucleotides: TGTGCCAGCACGGTGAACACTGAAGCTTTCTTT. Its protein product is CASTVNTEAFF. The rearrangement uses TRBV2 and TRBJ1-1; D gene ambiguous. The CDR3 totals 11 residues. Germline V gene data show CDR1 as SNHLY and CDR2 as FYNNEI. The V end was cut by 7 bases, the J end by 0 bases, with 3 bases between.

Worth noting for this clone: The junction differs from germline at one of its ends, possibly a read error. The V and J genes are TRBV7-9 and TRBJ2-3; possibly TRBD2 for D (6 bases). The CDR3 has 16 residues. The V gene's germline CDR1 is SEHNR and CDR2 FQNEAQ (reference sequence). This CDR3 is CSSSFPSMGGTDTQYF. CDR3 in DNA: TGTTCCAGCAGTTTTCCCTCGATGGGGGGTACAGATACGCAGTATTTT.

This chain uses TRBV11-3 with TRBJ2-3; D may be TRBD1 (5 bases). Germline CDR1 is SGHNT and CDR2 is YENEEA. CDR3 length: 11 amino acids. Trimming took off 6 bases at V and 4 bases at J, with 5 bases between the two ends. Here the CDR3 reads CASRTADTQYF. In DNA, the CDR3 is TGTGCCAGCAGGACAGCAGATACGCAGTATTTT.

V gene TRBV5-4 combines with J gene TRBJ2-5; tentatively, D is TRBD1 (6 bases). Trimming pared 4 bases from V and 5 bases from J, leaving 15 bases between. The CDR3 extends over 14 amino acids. Germline loops: CDR1 SGHNT, CDR2 YYREEE (reference sequence). The CDR3 protein is CASSPGHSAETQYF. The CDR3 region has the DNA TGTGCCAGCAGCCCGGGACACTCGGCGGAGACCCAGTACTTC.

The chain employs TRBV7-2 and TRBJ2-5; 8 nucleotides agree with TRBD1. In germline, CDR1 is SGHTA, CDR2 FQGNSA. CDR3 size: 15 residues. J gave up 2 bases and V 6 bases, and 8 bases lay outside the gene matches. The CDR3 here is CASRSDGDRQETQYF. CDR3 sequence (DNA): TGTGCCAGCAGATCGGACGGGGACAGGCAAGAGACCCAGTACTTC. The variable domain in full, with the rest retrieved from reference TRBV7-2 and TRBJ2-5, is GAGVSQSPSNKVTEKGKDVELRCDPISGHTALYWYRQSLGQGLEFLIYFQGNSAPDKSGLPSDRFSAERTGGSVSTLTIQRTQQEDSAVYLCASRSDGDRQETQYFGPGTRLLVL.

A few counts support this clone. The V gene is TRBV5-1, the J gene TRBJ2-6; 8 bases line up with TRBD2. The germline V gene has CDR1 SGHRS and CDR2 YFSETQ. The CDR3 has 16 amino acids. V was pared by 2 bases and J by 0 bases, with 1 base of the junction left unmatched. The DNA of the CDR3 is TGCGCCAGCAGCTTAGCGGGAGCCTCTGGGGCCAACGTCCTGACTTTC. It codes for CASSLAGASGANVLTF. Full variable domain (missing parts from reference TRBV5-1 and TRBJ2-6): KAGVTQTPRYLIKTRGQQVTLSCSPISGHRSVSWYQQTPGQGLQFLFEYFSETQRNKGNFPGRFSGRQFSNSRSEMNVSTLELGDSALYLCASSLAGASGANVLTFGAGSRLTVL.

The genes are TRBV7-2 and TRBJ1-5; 9 bases match TRBD1. Germline CDR1 is SGHTA and CDR2 is FQGNSA. Germline trimming cut 4 bases from V and 11 bases from J; bases unmatched to any gene: 12. The CDR3 is 15 residues long. CDR3 amino acids: CASSYLGQGRGSQHF. The DNA of the CDR3 is TGTGCCAGCAGCTACCTTGGACAGGGGAGAGGGTCCCAGCATTTT.

The rearrangement uses TRBV19 and TRBJ2-5; D is perhaps TRBD2 (7 bases). The CDR3 has 14 residues. From germline, CDR1 is LNHDA and CDR2 SQIVND (reference sequence). Between the trimmed V and J ends, which lost 6 bases and 5 bases, there was a span of 16 bases. The CDR3 protein is CASSLQGGGETQYF. CDR3 DNA sequence: TGTGCCAGTAGCCTACAGGGAGGGGGGGAGACCCAGTACTTC.

This clone turned up a few times. The chain combines TRBV7-6 with TRBJ1-1; D unresolved. Looked up from germline, CDR1 is SGHVS and CDR2 is FNYEAQ. There are 13 residues in the CDR3. The V and J ends lost 1 base and 5 bases respectively, with 8 bases between them. The DNA for the CDR3 is TGTGCCAGCAGCTTAGGTCCGAGGACTGAAGCTTTCTTT. Its protein product is CASSLGPRTEAFF.

V usage is TRBV5-4 and J usage is TRBJ2-3, with 12 bases aligning to TRBD2. There are 15 residues in the CDR3. Trimming cost V 2 bases and J 6 bases; bases outside gene matches: 4. Germline assignment: CDR1 SGHNT and CDR2 YYREEE (reference sequence). CDR3 region: CASSFLAGGGDTQYF. The CDR3 DNA sequence: TGTGCCAGCAGCTTCCTAGCGGGAGGGGGGGATACGCAGTATTTT.

The J gene is TRBJ1-2, the V gene TRBV4-3, with 8 bases aligning to TRBD1. Germline assignment: CDR1 LGHNA and CDR2 YSLEER. CDR3 length equals 15 residues. V lost 3 bases to trimming and J lost 8 bases; unmatched junction nucleotides: 11. This CDR3 reads CASSHDQGAVGGYTF. The CDR3 nucleotides are TGCGCCAGCAGCCACGACCAGGGGGCGGTGGGGGGCTACACCTTC.

The chain links TRBV6-1 to TRBJ2-1, with 13 bases identical to TRBD2. The CDR3 runs to 16 residues. CDR1 is MNHNS, CDR2 SASEGT, per germline. Losses at the gene ends were 4 bases for V and 5 bases for J; bases not matched to a gene: 5. CDR3: CASSGRTSGGNNEQFF. The CDR3 DNA reads TGTGCCAGCAGTGGACGGACTAGCGGGGGAAACAATGAGCAGTTCTTC.

The chain is built from TRBV27 and TRBJ2-7, with 11 nucleotides matching TRBD2. There are 16 residues in the CDR3. V trimming: 6 bases; J trimming: 4 bases; junction bases outside the gene matches: 11. Germline lookup yields CDR1 MNHEY and CDR2 SMNVEV (reference sequence). The CDR3 nucleotides are TGTGCCAGCAGCGGGGGTAAGACTAGCGGGGTTTACGAGCAGTACTTC. This encodes CASSGGKTSGVYEQYF.

There are a few counts of this clone. This chain links TRBV5-1 with TRBJ1-5; TRBD1 matches 7 bases. Germline-derived CDR1 and CDR2 are SGHRS and YFSETQ. The trim removed 4 bases at V and 5 bases at J, leaving 6 bases unmatched. The CDR3 covers 14 residues. CDR3 sequence (DNA): TGCGCCAGCAGCAGGGGGCTCCGAGATCAGCCCCAGCATTTT. Translating gives CASSRGLRDQPQHF.

This clone has only a few counts. V is TRBV7-3 and J is TRBJ1-1; weak D call: TRBD1 (5 bases). This CDR3 is 13 amino acids long. V lost 5 bases to trimming and J lost 3 bases, with 10 bases between them. CDR1 and CDR2 from the germline V gene are SGHTA and FQGTGA. This CDR3 is CASSVQGDTEAFF. CDR3 coding DNA: TGTGCCAGCAGCGTACAAGGGGACACTGAAGCTTTCTTT.

The rearrangement links TRBV5-4 to TRBJ1-5; D might be TRBD1 (6 bases). The V gene lost 1 base and the J gene lost 3 bases, with 8 bases spanning the gap. Germline loops: CDR1 SGHNT, CDR2 YYREEE (reference sequence). CDR3 length equals 14 residues. CDR3 region: CASSLWGLNQPQHF. The CDR3 DNA is TGTGCCAGCAGCTTGTGGGGGCTCAATCAGCCCCAGCATTTT.

This clone came up once. V gene TRBV6-6 combines with J gene TRBJ2-5, with 7 bases lining up with TRBD2. Trimming cost V 2 bases and J 5 bases; bases outside gene matches: 5. CDR1 and CDR2 from the germline V gene are MNHNY and SVGAGI (reference sequence). CDR3 size: 14 residues. For the CDR3, the DNA is TGTGCCAGCAGTTACCCCGGGGGGTTGGAGACCCAGTACTTC. It translates to CASSYPGGLETQYF.

As concerns this clone: Other DNA sequences in the sample encode the same CDR3. The chain uses TRBV15 and TRBJ2-1; 13 bases match TRBD2. J was trimmed by 4 bases and V by 3 bases; bases with no gene match: 15. Per the germline V gene, CDR1 is LNHNV and CDR2 is YYDKDF (reference sequence). The length of the CDR3 is 20 residues. The CDR3 loop reads CATSRDLGTSGNGAYNEQFF. Written as DNA, the CDR3 is TGTGCCACCAGCAGGGATCTTGGGACTAGCGGGAACGGGGCTTACAATGAGCAGTTCTTC.

The J gene is TRBJ1-5, the V gene TRBV19; D may be TRBD1 (6 bases). CDR1 is LNHDA and CDR2 is SQIVND in the germline V gene (reference sequence). The CDR3 loop spans 17 amino acids. The V end was cut by 1 base, the J end by 1 base, with 14 bases between. CDR3 loop: CASSIGTGPRSNQPQHF. CDR3 nucleotide sequence: TGTGCCAGTAGTATAGGTACAGGGCCCCGAAGCAATCAGCCCCAGCATTTT.